This record covers a single TCR beta chain. This sample was taken from a study of T-cell reconstitution after alpha-beta-depleted transplantation in children. The TCRbeta library was prepared with unique molecular identifiers. In TCRdb, the PCR reads were re-called with MiXCR into one record per CDR3 protein. The data contain about 340,000 distinct CDR3 sequences, 10% of them singletons. The junction had 12 bases not matched to a gene; V was cut back by 3 bases and J by 11 bases. Germline CDR1 and CDR2: GTSNPN and SVGIG (reference sequence). The CDR3 has 14 amino acids. The clonotype comes from a human donor who donated a stem cell graft to a child with acute lymphoblastic leukemia. This chain uses TRBV30 with TRBJ2-3, with 9 positions matching TRBD1. The sample consisted of PBMCs from the stem cell graft donor, taken from the stem cell graft. CDR3 amino acids: CAWRSGTGSAGQYF. CDR3 nucleotide sequence: TGTGCCTGGAGGTCCGGGACAGGGTCCGCCGGGCAGTATTTT.